A single sample gave rise to the 31 T cell receptor beta chains below, sequenced in a study of blood T cell repertoires in COVID-19. The repertoire was sequenced with immunoSEQ multiplex PCR; TCRdb's copy has only in-frame clones and lacks some. The sample contains roughly 90,000 clones, less than 85% of which appear only once. The source material was peripheral blood. These receptors originate from a woman in her sixties or seventies with acute or convalescent COVID-19.

J is TRBJ2-7 and V is TRBV5-1; 9 nucleotides match TRBD1. The trim removed 1 base at V and 3 bases at J, leaving 8 bases unmatched. CDR3 length equals 16 residues. The germline CDR1 and CDR2 sequences are SGHRS and YFSETQ. For the CDR3, the DNA is TGCGCCAGCAGCTTGCAGGGGACAGGGACCCTCTACGAGCAGTACTTC. Translation: CASSLQGTGTLYEQYF.

V is TRBV5-1 and J is TRBJ1-4; TRBD1 is a possible D gene (5 bases). Germline V gene lookup returns CDR1 SGHRS and CDR2 YFSETQ. There are 15 residues in the CDR3. V shed 6 bases and J shed 0 bases, with 12 bases lying between them. The CDR3 DNA reads TGCGCCAGCACGTCCGGGGGATCAACTAATGAAAAACTGTTTTTT. As protein: CASTSGGSTNEKLFF.

The chain carries TRBV28 and TRBJ1-1; no firm D call. Trimming removed 3 bases at V and 1 base at J, with 9 bases between. This CDR3 has 14 residues. Germline values: CDR1 MDHEN, CDR2 SYDVKM. The CDR3 DNA sequence: TGTGCCAGCAGTTTCCTCGGCGGGAACACTGAAGCTTTCTTT. Its protein product is CASSFLGGNTEAFF. Together with reference TRBV28 and TRBJ1-1, the CDR3 gives the full variable domain: DVKVTQSSRYLVKRTGEKVFLECVQDMDHENMFWYRQDPGLGLRLIYFSYDVKMKEKGDIPEGYSVSREKKERFSLILESASTNQTSMYLCASSFLGGNTEAFFGQGTRLTVV.

This clone was seen only a few times. V is TRBV19 and J is TRBJ1-1; D remains ambiguous. V lost 2 bases and J 1 base, leaving 8 bases between the germline ends. Germline CDR1 LNHDA, CDR2 SQIVND (reference sequence). The CDR3 has 14 amino acids. CDR3 in amino acids: CASSIIGGNTEAFF. The DNA of the CDR3 is TGTGCCAGTAGTATAATTGGAGGGAACACTGAAGCTTTCTTT. Looking up the rest from reference TRBV19 and TRBJ1-1 gives the full variable domain: DGGITQSPKYLFRKEGQNVTLSCEQNLNHDAMYWYRQDPGQGLRLIYYSQIVNDFQKGDIAEGYSVSREKKESFPLTVTSAQKNPTAFYLCASSIIGGNTEAFFGQGTRLTVV.

The J gene is TRBJ2-5, the V gene TRBV7-6; no clear D gene. The CDR3 covers 15 residues. Germline V gene data show CDR1 as SGHVS and CDR2 as FNYEAQ. The V gene lost 2 bases and the J gene lost 4 bases, with 14 bases spanning the gap. The CDR3: CASSLSSSWAETQYF. CDR3 nucleotide sequence: TGTGCCAGCAGCTTATCGAGCAGTTGGGCAGAGACCCAGTACTTC.

There are a few counts of this clone. This sequence joins TRBV11-2 and TRBJ2-7, with D perhaps TRBD2 (6 bases). V was shortened by 0 bases and J by 2 bases, with 11 bases between the two germline ends. Germline CDR1 and CDR2: SGHAT and FQNNGV. This CDR3 has 15 amino acids. The CDR3 is CASSLERGFPYEQYF. CDR3 sequence (DNA): TGTGCCAGCAGCTTAGAACGGGGGTTTCCCTACGAGCAGTACTTC.

The chain employs TRBV3-1 (or the pseudogene TRBV3-2) and TRBJ1-6; tentatively, D is TRBD1 (6 bases). Trimming took off 0 bases at V and 5 bases at J, with 17 bases between the two ends. The germline CDR1 and CDR2 sequences are LGHDT and YNNKEL (reference sequence). The CDR3 loop spans 18 amino acids. CDR3 sequence: CASSQDPGGRRDNSPLHF. CDR3 bases: TGTGCCAGCAGCCAAGATCCGGGGGGGCGCCGGGATAATTCACCCCTCCACTTT.

This clone was detected only a few times. The chain uses TRBV7-2 and TRBJ1-5, with 8 bases lining up with TRBD1. J was trimmed by 3 bases and V by 4 bases; bases with no gene match: 5. This CDR3 is 15 amino acids long. From germline, CDR1 is SGHTA and CDR2 FQGNSA. The CDR3 nucleotides read TGTGCCAGCAGCTCCCGGACAGGGCCCAATCAGCCCCAGCATTTT. Protein sequence: CASSSRTGPNQPQHF.

This clone was seen once. The rearrangement links TRBV19 to TRBJ1-2, with D maybe TRBD1 (5 bases). This CDR3 comprises 12 residues. Per the germline V gene, CDR1 is LNHDA and CDR2 is SQIVND (reference sequence). V gave up 6 bases and J gave up 7 bases, with 12 bases separating them. The CDR3 coding sequence is TGTGCCAGTAGAACAAGGGGCTTTGGCTACACCTTC. The encoded protein is CASRTRGFGYTF.

The chain couples TRBV6-5 to TRBJ1-1; D may be TRBD1 (5 bases). This CDR3 is 14 amino acids long. The V gene lost 8 bases and the J gene lost 1 base, with 14 bases spanning the gap. In germline, CDR1 is MNHEY, CDR2 SVGAGI. The CDR3 nucleotides are TGTGCCAGCGTTCAGGGTCGTTGGAACACTGAAGCTTTCTTT. Amino acids: CASVQGRWNTEAFF.

This clone occurred a few times. The chain links TRBV10-3 to TRBJ1-5; D unclear. V lost 3 bases, J lost 5 bases, and 8 bases lay in between. The CDR3 extends over 13 amino acids. Germline CDR1 reads ENHRY; CDR2 reads SYGVKD. CDR3 amino acids: CAISEMSYQPQHF. The CDR3 nucleotides are TGTGCCATCAGTGAAATGAGTTATCAGCCCCAGCATTTT.

J is TRBJ1-4 and V is TRBV10-3, with D possibly TRBD1 on 6 matching bases. The CDR3 extends over 14 amino acids. The V and J ends lost 0 bases and 8 bases respectively, with 10 bases between them. Germline V gene lookup returns CDR1 ENHRY and CDR2 SYGVKD. The DNA of the CDR3 is TGTGCCATCAGTGAGTCCGCTACAGGGGAAAAACTGTTTTTT. It codes for CAISESATGEKLFF.

The chain is built from TRBV19 and TRBJ1-6; possibly TRBD1 for D (6 bases). Germline CDR1 LNHDA, CDR2 SQIVND (reference sequence). V lost 3 bases and J 5 bases, leaving 11 bases between the germline ends. The CDR3 is 15 amino acids. CDR3 bases: TGTGCCAGTAGTATTTCGGACAGTCATAATTCACCCCTCCACTTT. Translation gives CASSISDSHNSPLHF.

The V gene is TRBV3-1 (or the pseudogene TRBV3-2), the J gene TRBJ2-3; TRBD2 might be the D (5 bases). This CDR3 is 17 amino acids long. Germline-derived CDR1 and CDR2 are LGHDT and YNNKEL (reference sequence). Trimming left V 4 bases short and J 2 bases short, with 19 bases between. This CDR3 is CASSREQSGFYTDTQYF. DNA of the CDR3: TGTGCCAGCAGCCGCGAACAGAGCGGATTCTACACAGATACGCAGTATTTT.

The rearrangement joins TRBV18 to TRBJ1-2; tentative D call: TRBD1 (6 bases). The V end lost 0 bases, the J end lost 3 bases, and 8 bases lay between the germline ends. The CDR3 covers 14 residues. In germline, CDR1 is KGHSH, CDR2 LQKENI. CDR3 loop: CASSPPQGYYGYTF. In DNA, the CDR3 is TGTGCCAGCTCACCACCGCAGGGGTACTATGGCTACACCTTC.

This chain connects TRBV5-4 to TRBJ1-1, with 11 nucleotides matching TRBD1. The CDR3 length is 15 residues. CDR1 is SGHNT, CDR2 YYREEE, per germline (reference sequence). V lost 4 bases to trimming and J lost 1 base; unmatched junction nucleotides: 3. The CDR3 nucleotides read TGTGCCAGCAGCCCGGGACAGGGGGAGAACACTGAAGCTTTCTTT. Encoded protein: CASSPGQGENTEAFF.

The chain combines TRBV6-6 with TRBJ1-2; 7 nucleotides line up with TRBD1. CDR1 MNHNY and CDR2 SVGAGI come from the germline V gene (reference sequence). After removal of 5 bases from V and 4 bases from J, the junction contained 10 bases not matched to a gene. There are 15 residues in the CDR3. CDR3 loop: CASSPGTGALYGYTF. CDR3 in DNA: TGTGCCAGCAGTCCTGGTACAGGGGCGCTCTATGGCTACACCTTC.

The CDR3 DNA is TGTGCCAGCAGCAAAGTTGGGGGGAATGAGCAGTTCTTC. It encodes CASSKVGGNEQFF. The chain uses TRBV21-1 and TRBJ2-1; no check of the table's D call, TRBD2, against the DNA was made. TRBV21-1 is recorded as a pseudogene. This CDR3 has 13 amino acids.

The chain carries TRBV9 and TRBJ2-1; D unresolved. Deletions cut 6 bases from V and 4 bases from J, with 17 bases between. The CDR3 runs 15 residues. Germline assignment: CDR1 SGDLS and CDR2 YYNGEE. The CDR3 loop is CASNQGGHLYNEQFF. In DNA form, the CDR3 reads TGTGCCAGCAACCAAGGCGGCCACCTATACAATGAGCAGTTCTTC.

V is TRBV6-2 or TRBV6-3 and J is TRBJ2-2; D call uncertain. Looked up from germline, CDR1 is MNHEY and CDR2 is SVGEGT. V lost 0 bases, J lost 4 bases, and 3 bases lay in between. The CDR3 has 13 residues. The CDR3 loop reads CASSYSSTGELFF. The CDR3 DNA follows: TGTGCCAGCAGTTACTCGAGCACCGGGGAGCTGTTTTTT.

This chain joins TRBV6-6 and TRBJ1-2; D may be TRBD1 (6 bases). The CDR3 is 16 amino acids. Germline V gene data show CDR1 as MNHNY and CDR2 as SVGAGI (reference sequence). V shed 7 bases and J shed 0 bases, with 18 bases lying between them. The DNA for the CDR3 is TGTGCCAGCACTCTACGCGGACAGATTACTAACTATGGCTACACCTTC. It yields the protein CASTLRGQITNYGYTF.

The gene calls are TRBV19 and TRBJ2-1; 8 nucleotides match TRBD1. There are 14 residues in the CDR3. Germline V gives CDR1 LNHDA, CDR2 SQIVND (reference sequence). The trim removed 4 bases at V and 3 bases at J, leaving 2 bases unmatched. CDR3 sequence: CASSTGGLYNEQFF. In nucleotides, the CDR3 is TGTGCCAGTAGTACAGGGGGCCTCTACAATGAGCAGTTCTTC. The whole variable domain, remainder taken from reference TRBV19 and TRBJ2-1, is DGGITQSPKYLFRKEGQNVTLSCEQNLNHDAMYWYRQDPGQGLRLIYYSQIVNDFQKGDIAEGYSVSREKKESFPLTVTSAQKNPTAFYLCASSTGGLYNEQFFGPGTRLTVL.

This chain links TRBV7-2 with TRBJ2-5; D might be TRBD1 (6 bases). V was shortened by 3 bases and J by 5 bases, with 13 bases between the two germline ends. Germline loops: CDR1 SGHTA, CDR2 FQGNSA. The CDR3 covers 14 residues. The CDR3 bases are TGTGCCAGCAGCTTGGCCAGGGGCGGCGAGACCCAGTACTTC. It is translated as CASSLARGGETQYF.

The chain is built from TRBV10-1 and TRBJ1-6; D perhaps matches TRBD1 (5 bases). The CDR3 loop spans 17 amino acids. Germline V gene sequence: CDR1 WNHNN, CDR2 SYGVQD (reference sequence). Between the trimmed V and J ends, which lost 2 bases and 5 bases, there was a span of 16 bases. The CDR3 bases are TGCGCCAGCAGTGAGAGGCGCAGGGTGGTGGATAATTCACCCCTCCACTTT. Translation gives CASSERRRVVDNSPLHF.

This sequence joins TRBV6-5 and TRBJ1-3; D might be TRBD1 (6 bases). The CDR3 covers 14 residues. Deletions cut 6 bases from V and 7 bases from J, with 16 bases between. Germline V gives CDR1 MNHEY, CDR2 SVGAGI. The CDR3: CASRHAQGLNTIYF. CDR3 sequence (DNA): TGTGCCAGCAGACATGCACAGGGCCTCAACACCATATATTTT.

In this sample, this clone turned up once. The CDR3 region is CASSPQNLAGDTQYF. CDR3 DNA: TGTGCCAGCTCACCACAGAATTTAGCGGGAGATACGCAGTATTTT. The rearrangement links TRBV18 to TRBJ2-3, with TRBD2 matching 7 bases. V shed 1 base and J 5 bases; nucleotides not matched to a gene: 6. Germline V gene lookup returns CDR1 KGHSH and CDR2 LQKENI. This CDR3 has 15 residues.

The chain employs TRBV2 and TRBJ1-2; possibly TRBD1 for D (5 bases). Germline V gene lookup returns CDR1 SNHLY and CDR2 FYNNEI. This CDR3 has 14 amino acids. The V end lost 4 bases, the J end lost 8 bases, and 17 bases lay between the germline ends. CDR3 amino acids: CASSVGTATVGYTF. The DNA of the CDR3 is TGTGCCAGCAGTGTTGGGACTGCGACAGTGGGCTACACCTTC.

This clone was seen more than once but under ten times. The rearrangement uses TRBV6-5 and TRBJ2-7; 9 nucleotides match TRBD1. Trimming cost V 8 bases and J 4 bases; bases outside gene matches: 9. Germline CDR1 MNHEY, CDR2 SVGAGI. The CDR3 totals 14 residues. CDR3 region: CASSRTGGYYEQYF. The DNA for the CDR3 is TGTGCCAGCTCCAGAACAGGGGGCTATTACGAGCAGTACTTC.

CDR3 amino acids: CASSPGQGEKAFF. In DNA form, the CDR3 reads TGTGCCAGCTCACCCGGACAGGGGGAAAAAGCTTTCTTT. The chain couples TRBV18 to TRBJ1-1, with TRBD1 matching 10 bases. The V segment lost 3 bases and the J segment 9 bases; nucleotides outside the gene matches: 4. CDR1 and CDR2 from the germline V gene are KGHSH and LQKENI. The length of the CDR3 is 13 residues.

The V and J genes are TRBV28 and TRBJ1-1; TRBD1 is a possible D gene (6 bases). Deletions cut 5 bases from V and 3 bases from J, with 22 bases between. The germline V gene encodes CDR1 MDHEN and CDR2 SYDVKM. This CDR3 region has 17 residues. CDR3 nucleotides: TGTGCCAGCAGTCCGGGGGGGCCATTACGTCAGGACACTGAAGCTTTCTTT. Protein product: CASSPGGPLRQDTEAFF. Looking up the rest from reference TRBV28 and TRBJ1-1 gives the full variable domain: DVKVTQSSRYLVKRTGEKVFLECVQDMDHENMFWYRQDPGLGLRLIYFSYDVKMKEKGDIPEGYSVSREKKERFSLILESASTNQTSMYLCASSPGGPLRQDTEAFFGQGTRLTVV.

This chain joins TRBV3-1 (or the pseudogene TRBV3-2) and TRBJ2-1, with D tentatively TRBD2 (6 bases). CDR3 size: 15 residues. Germline V gene sequence: CDR1 LGHDT, CDR2 YNNKEL (reference sequence). Trimming cost V 3 bases and J 0 bases, with 9 bases left between them. CDR3 DNA sequence: TGTGCCAGCAGCCAGGGCGGGACCTCCTACAATGAGCAGTTCTTC. It specifies CASSQGGTSYNEQFF.